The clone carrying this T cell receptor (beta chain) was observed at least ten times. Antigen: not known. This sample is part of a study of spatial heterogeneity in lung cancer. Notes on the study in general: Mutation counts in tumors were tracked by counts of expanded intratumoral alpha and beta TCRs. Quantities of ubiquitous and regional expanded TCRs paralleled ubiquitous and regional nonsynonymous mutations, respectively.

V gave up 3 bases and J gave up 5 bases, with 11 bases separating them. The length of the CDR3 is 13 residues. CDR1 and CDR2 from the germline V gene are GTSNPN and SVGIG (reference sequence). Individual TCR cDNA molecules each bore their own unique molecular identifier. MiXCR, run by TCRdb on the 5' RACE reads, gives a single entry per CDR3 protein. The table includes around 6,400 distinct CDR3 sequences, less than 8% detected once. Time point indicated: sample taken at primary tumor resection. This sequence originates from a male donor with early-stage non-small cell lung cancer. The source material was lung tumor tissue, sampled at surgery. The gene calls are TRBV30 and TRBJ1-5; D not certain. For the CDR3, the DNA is TGTGCCTGGAGCGGACCCTGGGATCAGCCCCAGCATTTT. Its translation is CAWSGPWDQPQHF. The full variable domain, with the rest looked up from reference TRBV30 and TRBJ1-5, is SQTIHQWPATLVQPVGSPLSLECTVEGTSNPNLYWYRQAAGRGLQLLFYSVGIGQISSEVPQNLSASRPQDRQFILSSKKLLLSDSGFYLCAWSGPWDQPQHFGDGTRLSIL.